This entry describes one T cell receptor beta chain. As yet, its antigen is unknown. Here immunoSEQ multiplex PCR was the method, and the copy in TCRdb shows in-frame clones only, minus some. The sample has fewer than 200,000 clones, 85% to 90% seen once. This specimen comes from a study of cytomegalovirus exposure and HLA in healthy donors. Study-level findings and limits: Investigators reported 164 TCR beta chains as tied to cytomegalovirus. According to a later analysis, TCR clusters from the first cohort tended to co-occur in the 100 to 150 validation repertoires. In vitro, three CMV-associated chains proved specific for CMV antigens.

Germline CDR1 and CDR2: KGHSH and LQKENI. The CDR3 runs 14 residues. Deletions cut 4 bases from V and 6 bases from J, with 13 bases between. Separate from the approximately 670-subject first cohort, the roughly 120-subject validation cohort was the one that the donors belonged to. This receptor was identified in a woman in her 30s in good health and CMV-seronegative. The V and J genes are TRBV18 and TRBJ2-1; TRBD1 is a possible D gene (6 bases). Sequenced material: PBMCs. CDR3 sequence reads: CASSLTGSGNEQFF. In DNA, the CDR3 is TGTGCCAGCTCACTTACAGGGTCGGGCAATGAGCAGTTCTTC.